This T cell receptor beta chain came from a study of T cell responses to AZD1222 COVID-19 vaccine (dated by TCRdb to the early 2020s). With regard to the full study: TCR sequencing was performed for more than 230 trial participants, of whom about 200 were given two doses of AZD1222 and approximately 25 were given two doses of MenACWY control vaccine. Trial participants were enrolled by age into 18-55, 56-69 and 70-plus year subgroups, with roughly 150, 30 and 60 TCR-sequenced participants respectively. The paper's findings and limits, for the study overall: After two AZD1222 doses, both the breadth and the depth of spike-specific TCRs were significantly higher than at day 0 and than in MenACWY recipients. In the small 56-69-year group, the increase in depth fell short of significance, most likely because of low power. Nearly half of unique spike-specific TCRs reportedly recognized epitopes outside regions mutated in the B.1.351 and B.1.1.7 variants. The whole spike protein was spanned by vaccine-associated CD4 TCRs, and dominant responses were seen in regions 160-218 and 743-854. Because no day 14 peak-response samples were available, the repertoires could be characterized only after the peak T cell response. Only five to seven AZD1222 recipients were SARS-CoV-2 seropositive at baseline, limiting conclusions about previously exposed vaccinees. Participants were mostly white British and included more females than males, and it was suggested by the authors that clonal diversity may have been underestimated.

Reading the germline V gene (reference sequence) gives CDR1 GTSNPN and CDR2 SVGIG. Including cysteine and phenylalanine, the CDR3 has 11 amino acids. The entry retains the CDR3 DNA only, 33 bases that are in frame from base 1. V is pared back by 0 bases and J by 5 bases, with 4 bases lying between the germline termini. The CDR3 regions of human TCRbeta chains were analyzed by immunosequencing. Regarding the original processing steps: Repertoire TCRs were checked for matches against a reference library of SARS-CoV-2-specific TCRs that had been generated using the MIRA antigen-specificity platform. Breadth was defined as the fraction of unique TCRs that were SARS-CoV-2-associated. Depth was defined as the fraction of total T cells that were SARS-CoV-2-associated. Using the MIRA data, every spike-specific TCR was mapped to the spike region that the TCR reacted to and assigned to either a CD4 or a CD8 class. Log10-transformed breadth and depth values were compared by one-way ANOVA with Sidak's multiple comparisons tests. The source is immuneACCESS, and TCRdb retained only in-frame sequences with V and J called. Part of the clones is not carried over; for the studies checked, unresolved V genes explain less than half of this, and the remainder is unexplained. V, J and clone size are those of that table, while D and trimming were read from the DNA. The sample yields some 200,000 clones; approximately 90% were counted once. The top ten hold around 3% of the sample.

A word on this clone: Its antigen specificity is not known. Qualities for individual bases were not recorded, and no much larger clone is one base off.

Taken with the paper, the label for time point translates to: about 28 days (+/-7) after the second vaccine dose. AZD1222 recipients given second doses at about 4 weeks or at about 12 weeks were pooled, since spike-specific TCR depth and breadth were not found to differ between the two schedules. The vaccinee samples were drawn from two UK trials, COV001 and COV002, one of which was a single-blind randomized controlled phase 2/3 trial testing AZD1222 (ChAdOx1 nCoV-19) in healthy adults. For TCRbeta chain sequencing, PBMC samples from trial participants were taken at day 0 and at day 28 after the second dose.

This receptor was obtained from an adult who received the AZD1222 COVID-19 vaccine. Sequenced material: peripheral blood, taken 28 days after the second AZD1222 dose. The chain uses TRBV30 and TRBJ1-1; no D segment can be confidently identified. The bases read TGTGCCTGGAGTGTAAAGACTGAAGCTTTCTTT. It translates as CAWSVKTEAFF. Reference TRBV30 and TRBJ1-1 proteins supply the regions before and after the CDR3; the full variable domain is: SQTIHQWPATLVQPVGSPLSLECTVEGTSNPNLYWYRQAAGRGLQLLFYSVGIGQISSEVPQNLSASRPQDRQFILSSKKLLLSDSGFYLCAWSVKTEAFFGQGTRLTVV.